This T cell receptor (beta chain) was captured by sequencing in a study of shared clonotypes between healthy human individuals. Concerning this clone: Its antigen is as yet unknown.

Study-wide results and caveats: The small donor group covered limited genetic and exposure diversity. An expected dependence of interdonor clonotype sharing on sequencing depth was noted.

V was shortened by 0 bases and J by 8 bases, with 11 bases between the two germline ends. CDR3 length: 14 residues. CDR1 and CDR2 from the germline V gene are SEHNR and FQNEAQ (reference sequence). Libraries were prepared by immunoSEQ multiplex PCR; TCRdb keeps only in-frame clonotypes and omits some of them. The table includes about 2.3 million clones, approximately 93% detected once. V usage is TRBV7-9 and J usage is TRBJ2-1; tentatively, D is TRBD1 (6 bases). Material for sequencing was naive CD4+ T cells from PBMCs. Noted subset: CD45RA+ positively selected. The TCR sequence derives from a man aged 18-30 years in good health. Some clones in this sample may be carry-over from other donors' samples. DNA for the CDR3: TGTGCCAGCAGCTTAGCACAGGGTTGGGATGAGCAGTTCTTC. It yields the protein CASSLAQGWDEQFF.